The 10 T cell receptor beta chains below all came from one sample that was sequenced in a study of blood T cell repertoires in COVID-19. Libraries were prepared by immunoSEQ multiplex PCR; TCRdb keeps only in-frame clonotypes and omits some of them. The table has 470,000 or so clones, approximately 85% seen once. Sequencing used peripheral blood. All receptors derive from a human donor in a cohort sampled during active COVID-19.

This chain joins TRBV20-1 and TRBJ2-7, with 11 bases that match TRBD2. In germline, CDR1 is DFQATT, CDR2 SNEGSKA (reference sequence). V gave up 3 bases and J gave up 3 bases; unmatched junction bases: 4. There are 14 residues in the CDR3. The CDR3 DNA reads as TGCAGTGCTAGTGGAGGGACTAGCGGCTACGAGCAGTACTTC. It encodes CSASGGTSGYEQYF.

Turning to this clone: Other nucleotide sequences in the sample specify the same CDR3. V usage is TRBV9 and J usage is TRBJ2-1; TRBD2 matches 11 bases. This CDR3 has 15 residues. V lost 4 bases to trimming and J lost 4 bases; unmatched junction nucleotides: 4. The germline V gene has CDR1 SGDLS and CDR2 YYNGEE. CDR3 region: CASSPRLAGYNEQFF. DNA of the CDR3: TGTGCCAGCAGCCCAAGACTAGCGGGATACAATGAGCAGTTCTTC.

The J gene is TRBJ2-3, the V gene TRBV5-1; tentative D call: TRBD2 (5 bases). With 4 bases removed from V and 2 bases from J, the gap between germline ends came to 14 bases. CDR3 length: 15 amino acids. CDR1 is SGHRS, CDR2 YFSETQ, per germline. CDR3 DNA: TGCGCCAGCAGCCTGTTGGGGAGCACCACAGATACGCAGTATTTT. This sequence encodes CASSLLGSTTDTQYF. Complete variable domain (other parts from reference TRBV5-1 and TRBJ2-3): KAGVTQTPRYLIKTRGQQVTLSCSPISGHRSVSWYQQTPGQGLQFLFEYFSETQRNKGNFPGRFSGRQFSNSRSEMNVSTLELGDSALYLCASSLLGSTTDTQYFGPGTRLTVL.

V and J are TRBV6-4 and TRBJ2-1; 9 bases are a match to TRBD1. The junction had 11 bases not matched to a gene; V was cut back by 8 bases and J by 12 bases. Per germline, CDR1 MRHNA and CDR2 SNTAGT. The CDR3 has 13 residues. The CDR3 spells CASRRTGVVGQFF. The CDR3 DNA reads TGTGCCAGCCGGAGGACAGGGGTAGTGGGGCAGTTCTTC.

The chain combines TRBV11-1 with TRBJ1-5; 9 bases align to TRBD1. Trimming at V came to 5 bases and at J to 2 bases, leaving 4 bases not matched to a gene. The CDR3 has 15 residues. Germline V gene lookup returns CDR1 SGHAT and CDR2 FQDESV (reference sequence). The CDR3 DNA reads as TGTGCCAGCAGCCGGACAGGGGAGGGCAATCAGCCCCAGCATTTT. As protein: CASSRTGEGNQPQHF.

The chain uses TRBV9 and TRBJ2-1; TRBD2 matches at 7 bases. Germline V gene data show CDR1 as SGDLS and CDR2 as YYNGEE. This CDR3 has 15 residues. The V segment lost 3 bases and the J segment 0 bases; nucleotides outside the gene matches: 3. Written as DNA, the CDR3 is TGTGCCAGCAGCGCGAGCGGGAACTCCTACAATGAGCAGTTCTTC. Translating it yields CASSASGNSYNEQFF.

This clone has only a few counts. The CDR3 DNA follows: TGTGCCACCAGCAGAGAGGCATCTCTCGGAGGCTCTTACGAGCAGTACTTC. Amino acids: CATSREASLGGSYEQYF. The V call is TRBV15, the J call TRBJ2-7; maybe TRBD2 (5 bases). CDR3 size: 17 residues. The germline gives CDR1 LNHNV, CDR2 YYDKDF (reference sequence). V shed 0 bases and J shed 4 bases, with 19 bases lying between them.

V gene TRBV5-6 combines with J gene TRBJ2-1, with 9 positions matching TRBD1. This CDR3 is built from 15 residues. Germline assignment: CDR1 SGHDT and CDR2 YYEEEE. With 5 bases clipped from V and 5 bases from J, the junction kept 8 bases outside the gene matches. The CDR3 loop reads CASRPTGGLNNEQFF. The DNA for the CDR3 is TGTGCCAGCAGGCCCACAGGGGGCTTAAACAATGAGCAGTTCTTC.

This clone is a singleton in its sample. The chain combines TRBV5-4 with TRBJ2-7, with 12 bases identical to TRBD2. The junction had 10 bases not matched to a gene; V was cut back by 3 bases and J by 3 bases. Per the germline V gene, CDR1 is SGHNT and CDR2 is YYREEE (reference sequence). The CDR3 length is 17 residues. The CDR3 loop is CASSSKTSGSMLYEQYF. CDR3 bases: TGTGCCAGCAGCTCCAAGACTAGCGGGAGTATGCTCTACGAGCAGTACTTC.

This rearrangement joins TRBV28 to TRBJ1-5; 7 nucleotides agree with TRBD1. This CDR3 is built from 12 residues. Germline CDR1 reads MDHEN; CDR2 reads SYDVKM. V lost 8 bases to trimming and J lost 2 bases; unmatched junction nucleotides: 0. The CDR3, as DNA: TGTGCCAGCGGGACAGGCAATCAGCCCCAGCATTTT. Amino acids: CASGTGNQPQHF.